One sample yielded the 7 T cell receptor beta chains listed below, sequenced in a study of blood T cell repertoires in COVID-19. The table came from immunoSEQ multiplex PCR; TCRdb's copy has only in-frame clones and leaves some out. The sample contains a few hundred thousand clones, roughly nine tenths of which appear only once. Input material: PBMCs or T cells enriched from blood (not recorded which). The receptors shown here come from a woman aged 30 to 39 who had recovered from COVID-19.

The chain uses TRBV4-2 and TRBJ2-7, with D possibly matching TRBD1 (5 bases). CDR3 size: 15 residues. Germline lookup yields CDR1 LGHNA and CDR2 YNFKEQ. V was cut by 0 bases and J by 0 bases, with 9 bases left in between. The CDR3 region is CASSQDGAASYEQYF. The CDR3 DNA sequence: TGTGCCAGCAGCCAAGATGGGGCGGCCTCCTACGAGCAGTACTTC.

The gene calls are TRBV6-5 and TRBJ2-7; 7 bases align to TRBD2. CDR3 length equals 15 residues. Germline V gene lookup returns CDR1 MNHEY and CDR2 SVGAGI. The V gene end was trimmed by 6 bases and the J gene end by 3 bases; junction bases not matched to a gene: 11. The CDR3: CASSVGLPTNYEQYF. The CDR3 DNA reads as TGTGCCAGCAGCGTGGGACTACCGACAAACTACGAGCAGTACTTC.

The V call is TRBV28, the J call TRBJ1-4, with 7 bases matching TRBD1. V shed 7 bases, J shed 5 bases, and the junction held 7 bases outside the gene matches. Germline V lookup: CDR1 MDHEN, CDR2 SYDVKM. This CDR3 contains 14 residues. In nucleotides, the CDR3 is TGTGCCAGCACAGGACAGGTCTTCAATGAAAAACTGTTTTTT. Its translation: CASTGQVFNEKLFF.

The chain recombines TRBV6-2 or TRBV6-3 with TRBJ1-1, with 9 bases identical to TRBD1. V dropped 4 bases and J dropped 4; count of bases not matched to a gene: 10. The CDR3 spans 16 residues. Per the germline V gene, CDR1 is MNHEY and CDR2 is SVGEGT. The CDR3 sequence is CASSFPGTGLATEAFF. The CDR3 DNA follows: TGTGCCAGCAGTTTCCCCGGGACAGGGCTGGCCACTGAAGCTTTCTTT.

V usage is TRBV28 and J usage is TRBJ1-2; D might be TRBD1 (5 bases). The CDR3 is 13 residues long. The V end lost 5 bases, the J end lost 7 bases, and 14 bases lay between the germline ends. Per germline, CDR1 MDHEN and CDR2 SYDVKM. CDR3 bases: TGTGCCAGCAGTCTAGGACACCTCTTTGGCTACACCTTC. It translates to CASSLGHLFGYTF.

This clone was counted between two and nine times. The chain has TRBV2 and TRBJ2-5; 8 bases align to TRBD1. Germline loops: CDR1 SNHLY, CDR2 FYNNEI. The V segment lost 5 bases and the J segment 6 bases; nucleotides outside the gene matches: 11. The CDR3 is 15 amino acids. The DNA of the CDR3 is TGTGCCAGCAGTCCGCAGGGGGCAGGTGGGAAGACCCAGTACTTC. Its translation: CASSPQGAGGKTQYF.

This clone has more than one count but fewer than ten. The chain is built from TRBV19 and TRBJ1-5; possibly TRBD1 for D (6 bases). Germline V lookup: CDR1 LNHDA, CDR2 SQIVND (reference sequence). The ends were cut back, 2 bases at V and 2 bases at J, with 10 bases in the middle. The CDR3 has 15 residues. DNA of the CDR3: TGTGCCAGTAGTATACAGGGGAAAGGCAATCAGCCCCAGCATTTT. Amino acids: CASSIQGKGNQPQHF. Supplemented by reference TRBV19 and TRBJ1-5, the full variable domain reads DGGITQSPKYLFRKEGQNVTLSCEQNLNHDAMYWYRQDPGQGLRLIYYSQIVNDFQKGDIAEGYSVSREKKESFPLTVTSAQKNPTAFYLCASSIQGKGNQPQHFGDGTRLSIL.